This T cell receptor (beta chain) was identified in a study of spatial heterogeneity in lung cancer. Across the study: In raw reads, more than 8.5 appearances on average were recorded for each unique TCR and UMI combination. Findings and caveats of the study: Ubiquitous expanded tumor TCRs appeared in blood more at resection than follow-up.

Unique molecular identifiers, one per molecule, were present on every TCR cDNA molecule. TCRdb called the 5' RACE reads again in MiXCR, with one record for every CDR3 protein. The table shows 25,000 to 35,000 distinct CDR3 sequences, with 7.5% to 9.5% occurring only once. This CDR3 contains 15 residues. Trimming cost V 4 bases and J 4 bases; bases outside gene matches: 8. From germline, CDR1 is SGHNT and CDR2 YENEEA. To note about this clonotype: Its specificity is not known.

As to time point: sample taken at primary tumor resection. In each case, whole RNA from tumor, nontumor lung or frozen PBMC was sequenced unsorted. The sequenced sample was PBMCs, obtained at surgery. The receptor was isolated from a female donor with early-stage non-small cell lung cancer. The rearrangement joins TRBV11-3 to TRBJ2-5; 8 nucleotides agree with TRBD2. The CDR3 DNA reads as TGTGCCAGCAGCTCGACCGGGAGGGGGGTAGAGACCCAGTACTTC. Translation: CASSSTGRGVETQYF.